The next 12 T cell receptor beta chains were all read from a single sample in a study of cytomegalovirus exposure and HLA in healthy donors. Clones were read by immunoSEQ multiplex PCR, and TCRdb kept only the in-frame ones, dropping some. The table has approximately 81,000 clones, 85% to 95% seen once. What was sequenced was PBMCs. These receptors were obtained from a man younger than 35 in good health and CMV-seronegative.

The genes are TRBV5-1 and TRBJ2-6; D is ambiguous. V lost 5 bases and J 3 bases, leaving 9 bases between the germline ends. CDR1 SGHRS and CDR2 YFSETQ come from the germline V gene. The CDR3 covers 14 residues. The DNA of the CDR3 is TGCGCCAGCAGTCGGTACTTTGGGGCCAACGTCCTGACTTTC. Translation: CASSRYFGANVLTF.

The chain joins TRBV9 to TRBJ1-5, with 8 bases matching TRBD1. The length of the CDR3 is 15 residues. With 2 bases clipped from V and 2 bases from J, the junction kept 3 bases outside the gene matches. CDR1 and CDR2 (germline): SGDLS, YYNGEE. The DNA of the CDR3 is TGTGCCAGCAGCGTTGGACAGGGAGGCAATCAGCCCCAGCATTTT. Translating it yields CASSVGQGGNQPQHF.

The V and J genes are TRBV5-1 and TRBJ1-3; no clear D. The length of the CDR3 is 13 residues. Looked up from germline, CDR1 is SGHRS and CDR2 is YFSETQ. Deletions cut 2 bases from V and 4 bases from J, with 7 bases between. CDR3 nucleotides: TGCGCCAGCAGCTTCGGGGAGGGAAACACCATATATTTT. Its translation: CASSFGEGNTIYF. The complete variable domain, with remaining parts taken from reference TRBV5-1 and TRBJ1-3, reads KAGVTQTPRYLIKTRGQQVTLSCSPISGHRSVSWYQQTPGQGLQFLFEYFSETQRNKGNFPGRFSGRQFSNSRSEMNVSTLELGDSALYLCASSFGEGNTIYFGEGSWLTVV.

V gene TRBV7-2 combines with J gene TRBJ2-5, with 9 positions matching TRBD2. The germline V gene has CDR1 SGHTA and CDR2 FQGNSA. Losses at the gene ends were 1 base for V and 5 bases for J; bases not matched to a gene: 5. This CDR3 is 15 amino acids long. CDR3 region: CASSLDAGGSETQYF. In DNA, the CDR3 is TGTGCCAGCAGCTTAGATGCGGGAGGGAGTGAGACCCAGTACTTC.

J is TRBJ2-7 and V is TRBV5-1; the match to TRBD2 covers 9 bases. In germline, CDR1 is SGHRS, CDR2 YFSETQ. This CDR3 has 15 residues. The junction had 5 bases not matched to a gene; V was cut back by 4 bases and J by 0 bases. CDR3 loop: CASSALAGSSYEQYF. The CDR3 bases are TGCGCCAGCAGCGCCCTAGCGGGGAGCTCCTACGAGCAGTACTTC. Filled out from reference TRBV5-1 and TRBJ2-7, the complete variable domain reads KAGVTQTPRYLIKTRGQQVTLSCSPISGHRSVSWYQQTPGQGLQFLFEYFSETQRNKGNFPGRFSGRQFSNSRSEMNVSTLELGDSALYLCASSALAGSSYEQYFGPGTRLTVT.

CDR3 bases: TGTGCCATCTGTGCAGATTCCTACGAGCAGTACTTC. Its translation: CAICADSYEQYF. The chain couples TRBV10-3 to TRBJ2-7; D is undetermined. Germline V CDR1 and CDR2: ENHRY, SYGVKD. This CDR3 spans 12 amino acids. V shed 8 bases and J shed 1 base, with 9 bases lying between them.

The CDR3 is CASSQGGQQETQYF. The CDR3 region has the DNA TGCGCCAGCAGCCAGGGGGGACAGCAAGAGACCCAGTACTTC. The chain recombines TRBV4-1 with TRBJ2-5, with TRBD1 as a possible D gene (7 bases). There are 14 residues in the CDR3. Germline CDR1 reads MGHRA; CDR2 reads YSYEKL. V was shortened by 3 bases and J by 2 bases, with 10 bases between the two germline ends.

This clone was counted between two and nine times. The chain uses TRBV7-9 and TRBJ2-7; 8 bases fit TRBD1. J lost 4 bases, V lost 3 bases, and 11 bases had no gene match. The CDR3 is 16 residues long. Germline-derived CDR1 and CDR2 are SEHNR and FQNEAQ (reference sequence). Here the CDR3 reads CASSLSSARGLYEQYF. The CDR3 bases are TGTGCCAGCAGCTTGAGTTCGGCCAGGGGGCTTTACGAGCAGTACTTC. The complete variable domain, with remaining parts taken from reference TRBV7-9 and TRBJ2-7, reads DTGVSQNPRHKITKRGQNVTFRCDPISEHNRLYWYRQTLGQGPEFLTYFQNEAQLEKSRLLSDRFSAERPKGSFSTLEIQRTEQGDSAMYLCASSLSSARGLYEQYFGPGTRLTVT.

The rearrangement links TRBV4-1 to TRBJ2-4; D gene ambiguous. This CDR3 spans 18 amino acids. Germline-derived CDR1 and CDR2 are MGHRA and YSYEKL. The germline V and J ends were trimmed by 3 bases and 0 bases, with 18 bases remaining between them. The CDR3 coding sequence is TGCGCCAGCAGCCAGGGCAGACCAATTCAAGTAGCCAAAAACATTCAGTACTTC. This codes for CASSQGRPIQVAKNIQYF.

V is TRBV12-5 and J is TRBJ2-3, with TRBD1 matching 10 bases. Germline CDR1 and CDR2: LGHNT and FRNRAP. The CDR3 consists of 21 residues. J was trimmed by 1 base and V by 1 base; bases with no gene match: 17. CDR3 sequence reads: CASGLDPHRIPGTGGTDTQYF. In DNA, the CDR3 is TGTGCTAGTGGTTTGGATCCTCACAGAATCCCCGGGACAGGGGGCACAGATACGCAGTATTTT.

V is TRBV4-2 and J is TRBJ2-5; 11 bases align to TRBD2. CDR3 size: 15 residues. Germline V gene lookup returns CDR1 LGHNA and CDR2 YNFKEQ. The V and J ends lost 1 base and 5 bases, in that order; junction bases with no gene match: 3. The CDR3 DNA reads TGTGCCAGCAGCCAAGGGACTAGCGGGTTGGAGACCCAGTACTTC. Protein product: CASSQGTSGLETQYF.

The chain couples TRBV2 to TRBJ1-5, with D maybe TRBD1 (5 bases). The CDR3 is 16 residues long. Per germline, CDR1 SNHLY and CDR2 FYNNEI. Trimming removed 4 bases from V and 1 base from J, with 14 bases in between. CDR3 sequence reads: CASSAVQGGSNQPQHF. CDR3 DNA sequence: TGTGCCAGCAGTGCGGTTCAGGGAGGGAGCAATCAGCCCCAGCATTTT.